These 10 T cell receptor beta chains came from one sample sequenced in a study of blood T cell repertoires in COVID-19. Sequencing was performed with immunoSEQ multiplex PCR; in TCRdb, only in-frame clones are kept and a portion is missing. The repertoire holds some 200,000 clones, with more than 75% as singletons. The sample comprised peripheral blood. All receptors derive from a woman aged 40-49 years with acute or convalescent COVID-19.

The chain links TRBV5-8 to TRBJ2-1, with 7 positions matching TRBD1. The junction had 6 bases not matched to a gene; V was cut back by 6 bases and J by 0 bases. This CDR3 has 15 residues. Germline V gives CDR1 SGHTS, CDR2 YDEGEE. The CDR3 DNA is TGTGCCAGCAAGGCGACAGGGAGCTCCTACAATGAGCAGTTCTTC. Translating gives CASKATGSSYNEQFF.

The chain links TRBV24-1 to TRBJ2-3, with TRBD2 matching over 9 bases. The V gene's germline CDR1 is KGHDR and CDR2 SFDVKD. V lost 9 bases, J lost 0 bases, and 6 bases stayed unmatched. The CDR3 totals 15 residues. CDR3 amino acids: CATGSSGVSTDTQYF. The CDR3 nucleotides read TGTGCCACCGGATCTAGCGGGGTGAGCACAGATACGCAGTATTTT.

The rearrangement uses TRBV15 and TRBJ2-3, with TRBD1 as a possible D gene (5 bases). The ends were cut back, 7 bases at V and 5 bases at J, with 16 bases in the middle. This CDR3 has 14 amino acids. Per germline, CDR1 LNHNV and CDR2 YYDKDF (reference sequence). The CDR3 loop is CATMGLSREDTQYF. DNA for the CDR3: TGTGCCACCATGGGCTTAAGCAGGGAAGATACGCAGTATTTT.

This clone was observed once. The chain combines TRBV6-6 with TRBJ1-1; D possibly corresponds to TRBD1 (5 bases). V was cut by 5 bases and J by 0 bases, with 10 bases left in between. This CDR3 has 14 amino acids. The germline V gene encodes CDR1 MNHNY and CDR2 SVGAGI (reference sequence). The CDR3 here is CASSIGGVNTEAFF. DNA of the CDR3: TGTGCCAGCAGTATTGGAGGGGTGAACACTGAAGCTTTCTTT.

The V call is TRBV24-1, the J call TRBJ2-2, with TRBD2 as a possible D gene (5 bases). Trimming removed 4 bases from V and 0 bases from J, with 17 bases in between. The V gene's germline CDR1 is KGHDR and CDR2 SFDVKD. The CDR3 runs to 18 residues. The CDR3 coding sequence is TGTGCCACCAGTGAGGTGGGCGTAGCGCCCGCGAACACCGGGGAGCTGTTTTTT. It translates to CATSEVGVAPANTGELFF.

The chain couples TRBV11-2 to TRBJ2-7; D not certain. V lost 2 bases and J 4 bases, leaving 6 bases between the germline ends. The CDR3 spans 12 residues. Looked up from germline, CDR1 is SGHAT and CDR2 is FQNNGV. CDR3 region: CASSLRWYEQYF. The CDR3 bases are TGTGCCAGCAGCTTACGGTGGTACGAGCAGTACTTC.

This clone was seen only a few times. This chain links TRBV15 with TRBJ2-1; TRBD2 agrees at 14 bases. This CDR3 is built from 18 residues. CDR1 LNHNV and CDR2 YYDKDF come from the germline V gene (reference sequence). The junction had 7 bases not matched to a gene; V was cut back by 1 base and J by 5 bases. CDR3 amino acids: CATSRGGTSGRLDNEQFF. Written as DNA, the CDR3 is TGTGCCACCAGCAGAGGCGGGACTAGCGGGAGACTCGACAATGAGCAGTTCTTC.

V is TRBV11-2 and J is TRBJ2-1; 9 nucleotides agree with TRBD1. The germline CDR1 and CDR2 sequences are SGHAT and FQNNGV. The V gene end was trimmed by 5 bases and the J gene end by 5 bases; junction bases not matched to a gene: 10. The length of the CDR3 is 16 residues. The CDR3 loop reads CASSPLGGTGNNEQFF. For the CDR3, the DNA is TGTGCCAGCAGCCCCCTAGGCGGGACAGGGAACAATGAGCAGTTCTTC.

In this sample, this clone turned up once. The chain links TRBV4-2 to TRBJ2-7; D not resolved. The V gene lost 0 bases and the J gene lost 7 bases, with 10 bases spanning the gap. Germline V gene data show CDR1 as LGHNA and CDR2 as YNFKEQ. There are 13 residues in the CDR3. Here the CDR3 DNA reads TGTGCCAGCAGCCAAGAAAGATGGGCGGAGCAGTACTTC. This sequence encodes CASSQERWAEQYF.

Only one count was recorded for this clone. The chain has TRBV18 and TRBJ1-6; TRBD1 aligns across 8 bases. The CDR3 is 14 amino acids. The ends lost 2 bases at V and 8 bases at J; junction bases unmatched: 2. The germline V gene encodes CDR1 KGHSH and CDR2 LQKENI. The CDR3 sequence: CASSPDRGYSPLHF. In DNA, the CDR3 is TGTGCCAGCTCACCAGACAGGGGTTATTCACCCCTCCACTTT.